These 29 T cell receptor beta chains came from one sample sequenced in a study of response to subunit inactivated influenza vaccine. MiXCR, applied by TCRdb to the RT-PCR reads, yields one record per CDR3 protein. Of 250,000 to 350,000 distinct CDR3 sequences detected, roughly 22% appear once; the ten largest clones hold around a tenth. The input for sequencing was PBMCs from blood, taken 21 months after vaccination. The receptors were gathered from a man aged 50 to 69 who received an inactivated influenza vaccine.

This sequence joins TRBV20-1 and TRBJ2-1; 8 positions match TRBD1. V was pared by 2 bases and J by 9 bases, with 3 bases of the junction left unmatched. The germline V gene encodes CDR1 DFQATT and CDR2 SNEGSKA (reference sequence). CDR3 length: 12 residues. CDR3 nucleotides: TGCAGTGCTAGAACAGGGGGTGGTGAGCAGTTCTTC. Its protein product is CSARTGGGEQFF.

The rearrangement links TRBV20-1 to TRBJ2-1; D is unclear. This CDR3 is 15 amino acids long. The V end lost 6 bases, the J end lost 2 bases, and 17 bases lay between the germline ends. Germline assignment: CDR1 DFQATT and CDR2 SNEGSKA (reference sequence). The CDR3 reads CSASSASSPYNEQFF. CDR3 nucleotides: TGCAGTGCCAGCTCCGCTAGTTCCCCCTACAATGAGCAGTTCTTC.

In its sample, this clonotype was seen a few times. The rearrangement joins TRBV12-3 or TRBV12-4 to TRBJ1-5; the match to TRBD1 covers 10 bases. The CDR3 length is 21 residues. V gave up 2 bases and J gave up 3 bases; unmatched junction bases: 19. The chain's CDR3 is CASSLLVLLRRQGANNQPQHF. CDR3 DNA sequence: TGTGCCAGCAGTTTACTGGTTCTACTACGTCGACAGGGGGCGAACAATCAGCCCCAGCATTTT.

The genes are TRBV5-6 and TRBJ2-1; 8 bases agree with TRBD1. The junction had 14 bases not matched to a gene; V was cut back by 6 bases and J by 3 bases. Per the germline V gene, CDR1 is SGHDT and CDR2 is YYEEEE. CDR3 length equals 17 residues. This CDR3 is CASTLLIQGADYNEQFF. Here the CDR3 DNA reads TGTGCCAGCACCCTGCTAATTCAGGGGGCTGACTACAATGAGCAGTTCTTC.

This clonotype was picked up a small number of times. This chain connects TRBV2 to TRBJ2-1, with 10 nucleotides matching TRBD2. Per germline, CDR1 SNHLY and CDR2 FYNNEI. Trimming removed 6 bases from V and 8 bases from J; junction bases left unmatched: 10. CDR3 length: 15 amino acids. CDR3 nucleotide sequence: TGTGCCAGCAGGGCCGGGACTAGCGCCTTACATGAGCAGTTCTTC. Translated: CASRAGTSALHEQFF.

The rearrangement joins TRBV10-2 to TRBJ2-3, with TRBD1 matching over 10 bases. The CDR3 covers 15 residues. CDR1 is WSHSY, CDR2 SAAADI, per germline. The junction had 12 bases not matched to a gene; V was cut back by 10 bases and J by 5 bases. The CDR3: CATRLRTGGIDTQYF. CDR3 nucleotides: TGCGCCACACGCCTTAGGACAGGGGGGATAGATACGCAGTATTTT.

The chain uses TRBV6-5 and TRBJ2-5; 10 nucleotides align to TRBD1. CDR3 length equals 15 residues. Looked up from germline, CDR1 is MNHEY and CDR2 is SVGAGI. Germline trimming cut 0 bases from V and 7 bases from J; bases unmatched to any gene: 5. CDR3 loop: CASSYSGTGERTQYF. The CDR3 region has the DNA TGTGCCAGCAGTTACTCAGGGACAGGGGAAAGGACCCAGTACTTC.

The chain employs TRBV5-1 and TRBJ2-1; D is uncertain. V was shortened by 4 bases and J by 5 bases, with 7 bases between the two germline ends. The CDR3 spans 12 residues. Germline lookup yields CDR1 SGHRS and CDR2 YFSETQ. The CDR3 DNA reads TGCGCCAGCAGCAAAGAAGACAATGAGCAGTTCTTC. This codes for CASSKEDNEQFF.

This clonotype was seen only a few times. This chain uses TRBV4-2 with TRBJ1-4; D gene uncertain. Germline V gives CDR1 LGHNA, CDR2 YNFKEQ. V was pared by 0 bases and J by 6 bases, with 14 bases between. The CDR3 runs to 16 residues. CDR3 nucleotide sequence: TGTGCCAGCAGCCAAGATTTGAGTGGCGGTTATGAAAAACTGTTTTTT. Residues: CASSQDLSGGYEKLFF.

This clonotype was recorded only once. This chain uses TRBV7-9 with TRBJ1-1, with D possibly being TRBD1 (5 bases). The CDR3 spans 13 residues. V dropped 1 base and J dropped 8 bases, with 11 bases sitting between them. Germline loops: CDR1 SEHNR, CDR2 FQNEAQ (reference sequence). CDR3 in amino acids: CASSLEAEGEAFF. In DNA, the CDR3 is TGTGCCAGCAGCTTAGAGGCGGAGGGGGAAGCTTTCTTT. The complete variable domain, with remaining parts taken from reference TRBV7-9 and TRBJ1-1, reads DTGVSQNPRHKITKRGQNVTFRCDPISEHNRLYWYRQTLGQGPEFLTYFQNEAQLEKSRLLSDRFSAERPKGSFSTLEIQRTEQGDSAMYLCASSLEAEGEAFFGQGTRLTVV.

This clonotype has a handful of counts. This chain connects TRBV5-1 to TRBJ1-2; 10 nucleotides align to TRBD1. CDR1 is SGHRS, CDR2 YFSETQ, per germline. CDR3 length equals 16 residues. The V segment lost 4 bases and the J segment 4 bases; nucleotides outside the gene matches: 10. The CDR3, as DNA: TGCGCCAGCAGCCTTTCCGGGACAGGGGAGGGCTATGGCTACACCTTC. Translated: CASSLSGTGEGYGYTF.

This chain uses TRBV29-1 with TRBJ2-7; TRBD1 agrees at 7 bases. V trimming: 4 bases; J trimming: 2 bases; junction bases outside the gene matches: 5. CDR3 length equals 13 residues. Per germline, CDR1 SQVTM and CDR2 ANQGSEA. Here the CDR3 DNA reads TGCAGCGTTGCCAGGGGGAGCACCTACGAGCAGTACTTC. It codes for CSVARGSTYEQYF.

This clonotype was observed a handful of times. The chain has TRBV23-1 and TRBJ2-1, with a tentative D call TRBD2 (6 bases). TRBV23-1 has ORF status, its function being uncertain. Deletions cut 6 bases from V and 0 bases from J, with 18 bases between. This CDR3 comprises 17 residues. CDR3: CASSLVRTTSSYNEQFF. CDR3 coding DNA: TGCGCCAGCAGCCTGGTTCGGACTACCAGCTCCTACAATGAGCAGTTCTTC.

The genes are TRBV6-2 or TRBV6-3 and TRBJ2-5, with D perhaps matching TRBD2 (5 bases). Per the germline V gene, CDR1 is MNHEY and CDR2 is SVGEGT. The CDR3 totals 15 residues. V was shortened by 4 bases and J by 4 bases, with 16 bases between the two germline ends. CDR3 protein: CASSSLDFPGETQYF. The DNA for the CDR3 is TGTGCCAGCAGTTCTCTGGACTTCCCAGGAGAGACCCAGTACTTC.

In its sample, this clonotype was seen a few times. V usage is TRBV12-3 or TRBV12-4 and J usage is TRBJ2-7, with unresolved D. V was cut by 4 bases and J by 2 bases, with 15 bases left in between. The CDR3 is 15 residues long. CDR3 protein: CASSSRARVAYEQYF. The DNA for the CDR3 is TGTGCCAGCAGTTCCCGGGCCAGAGTAGCCTACGAGCAGTACTTC.

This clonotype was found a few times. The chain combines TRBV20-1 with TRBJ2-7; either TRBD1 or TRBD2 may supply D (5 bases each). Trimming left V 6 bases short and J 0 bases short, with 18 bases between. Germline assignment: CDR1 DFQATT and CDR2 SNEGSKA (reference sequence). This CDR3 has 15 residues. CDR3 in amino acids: CSARPGPGNSYEQYF. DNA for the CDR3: TGCAGTGCCCGTCCGGGACCTGGAAACTCCTACGAGCAGTACTTC.

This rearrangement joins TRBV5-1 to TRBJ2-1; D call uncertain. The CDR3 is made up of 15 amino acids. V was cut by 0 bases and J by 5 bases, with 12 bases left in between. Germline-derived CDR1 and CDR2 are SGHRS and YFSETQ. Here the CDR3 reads CASSLGPAGDNEQFF. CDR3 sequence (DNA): TGCGCCAGCAGCTTGGGTCCCGCAGGTGACAATGAGCAGTTCTTC. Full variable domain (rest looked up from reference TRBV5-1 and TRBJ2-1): KAGVTQTPRYLIKTRGQQVTLSCSPISGHRSVSWYQQTPGQGLQFLFEYFSETQRNKGNFPGRFSGRQFSNSRSEMNVSTLELGDSALYLCASSLGPAGDNEQFFGPGTRLTVL.

The CDR3 reads CASSPAFRTGADEQYF. In nucleotides, the CDR3 is TGTGCCAGCAGCCCCGCTTTCCGGACAGGGGCTGACGAGCAGTACTTC. The rearrangement joins TRBV7-2 to TRBJ2-7; 9 bases are shared with TRBD1. The junction had 13 bases not matched to a gene; V was cut back by 5 bases and J by 5 bases. Per the germline V gene, CDR1 is SGHTA and CDR2 is FQGNSA. CDR3 size: 16 residues.

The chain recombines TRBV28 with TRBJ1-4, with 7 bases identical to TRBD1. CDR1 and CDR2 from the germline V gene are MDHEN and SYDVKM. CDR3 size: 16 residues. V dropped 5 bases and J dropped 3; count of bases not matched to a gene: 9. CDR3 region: CASSQGGGSANEKLFF. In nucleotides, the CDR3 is TGTGCCAGCAGTCAGGGGGGGGGCTCGGCTAATGAAAAACTGTTTTTT. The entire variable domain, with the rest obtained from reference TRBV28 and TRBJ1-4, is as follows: DVKVTQSSRYLVKRTGEKVFLECVQDMDHENMFWYRQDPGLGLRLIYFSYDVKMKEKGDIPEGYSVSREKKERFSLILESASTNQTSMYLCASSQGGGSANEKLFFGSGTQLSVL.

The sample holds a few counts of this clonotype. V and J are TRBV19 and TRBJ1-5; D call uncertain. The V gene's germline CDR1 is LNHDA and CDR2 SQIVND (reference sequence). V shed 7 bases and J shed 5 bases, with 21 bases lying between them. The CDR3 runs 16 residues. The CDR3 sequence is CASKPTPIYSHQPQHF. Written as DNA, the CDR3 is TGTGCCAGTAAGCCCACACCCATCTACAGTCATCAGCCCCAGCATTTT.

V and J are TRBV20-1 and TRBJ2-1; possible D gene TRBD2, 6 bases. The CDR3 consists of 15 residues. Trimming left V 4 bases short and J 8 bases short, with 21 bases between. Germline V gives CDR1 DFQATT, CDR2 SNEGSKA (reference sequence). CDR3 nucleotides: TGCAGTGCTACGCGTGGGAGGCTCCTAACGGATGAGCAGTTCTTC. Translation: CSATRGRLLTDEQFF.

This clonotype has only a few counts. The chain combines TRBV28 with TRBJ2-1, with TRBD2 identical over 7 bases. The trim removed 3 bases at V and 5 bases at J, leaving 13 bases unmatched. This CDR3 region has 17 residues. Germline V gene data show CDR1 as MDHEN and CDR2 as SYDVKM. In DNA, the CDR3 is TGTGCCAGCAGTTTCGTCAGCGGTCGGAGCGGGAACAATGAGCAGTTCTTC. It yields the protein CASSFVSGRSGNNEQFF.

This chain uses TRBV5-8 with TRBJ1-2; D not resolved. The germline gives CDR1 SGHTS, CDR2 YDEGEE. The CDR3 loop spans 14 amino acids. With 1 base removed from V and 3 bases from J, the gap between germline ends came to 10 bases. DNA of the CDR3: TGTGCCAGCAGCTTGATCTGGGAATACTATGGCTACACCTTC. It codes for CASSLIWEYYGYTF.

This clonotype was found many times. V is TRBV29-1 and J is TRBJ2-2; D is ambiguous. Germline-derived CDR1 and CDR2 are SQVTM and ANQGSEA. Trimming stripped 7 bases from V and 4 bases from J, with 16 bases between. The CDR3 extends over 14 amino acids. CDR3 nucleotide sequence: TGCAGCGCGGCCTTGTTTGCCAGCACCGGGGAGCTGTTTTTT. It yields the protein CSAALFASTGELFF.

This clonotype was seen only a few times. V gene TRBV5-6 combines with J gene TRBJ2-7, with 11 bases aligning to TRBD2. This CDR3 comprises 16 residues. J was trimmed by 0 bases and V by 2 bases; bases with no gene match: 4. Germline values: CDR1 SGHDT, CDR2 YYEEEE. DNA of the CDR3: TGTGCCAGCAGCTTTAGCGGGAGGGCGAACTCCTACGAGCAGTACTTC. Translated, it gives CASSFSGRANSYEQYF. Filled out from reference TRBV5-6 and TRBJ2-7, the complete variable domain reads DAGVTQSPTHLIKTRGQQVTLRCSPKSGHDTVSWYQQALGQGPQFIFQYYEEEERQRGNFPDRFSGHQFPNYSSELNVNALLLGDSALYLCASSFSGRANSYEQYFGPGTRLTVT.

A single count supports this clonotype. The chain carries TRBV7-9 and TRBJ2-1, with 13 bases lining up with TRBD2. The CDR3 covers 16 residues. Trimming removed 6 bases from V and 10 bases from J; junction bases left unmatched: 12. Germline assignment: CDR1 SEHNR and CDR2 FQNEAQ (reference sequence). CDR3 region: CASRSNGLAGAREQFF. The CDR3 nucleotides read TGTGCCAGCAGGTCAAACGGACTAGCGGGGGCCCGAGAGCAGTTCTTC.

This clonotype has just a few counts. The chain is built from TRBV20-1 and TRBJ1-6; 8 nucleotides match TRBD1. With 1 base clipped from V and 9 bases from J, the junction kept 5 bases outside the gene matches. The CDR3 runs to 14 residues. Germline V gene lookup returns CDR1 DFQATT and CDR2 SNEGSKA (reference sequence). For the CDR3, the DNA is TGCAGTGCTAGAGTCAGGGGGCTTGGTTCACCCCTCCACTTT. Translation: CSARVRGLGSPLHF.

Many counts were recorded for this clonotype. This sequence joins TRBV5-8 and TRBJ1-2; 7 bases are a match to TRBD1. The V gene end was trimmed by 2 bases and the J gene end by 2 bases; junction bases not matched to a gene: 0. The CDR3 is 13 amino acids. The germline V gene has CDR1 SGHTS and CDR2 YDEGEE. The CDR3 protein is CASSFRGNYGYTF. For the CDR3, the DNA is TGTGCCAGCAGCTTCAGGGGGAACTATGGCTACACCTTC.

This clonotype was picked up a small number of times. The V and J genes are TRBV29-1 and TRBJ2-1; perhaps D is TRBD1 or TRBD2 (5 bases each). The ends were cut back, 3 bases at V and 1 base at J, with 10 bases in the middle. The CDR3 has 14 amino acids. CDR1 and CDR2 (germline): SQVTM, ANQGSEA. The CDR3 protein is CSVEGDRSYNEQFF. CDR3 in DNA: TGCAGCGTTGAGGGGGACCGGTCCTACAATGAGCAGTTCTTC.